Below are 32 T cell receptor beta chains sequenced from a single sample in a study of cytomegalovirus exposure and HLA in healthy donors. The PCR used 60 Vbeta and 13 Jbeta primers. Method: immunoSEQ multiplex PCR; TCRdb's copy keeps in-frame clones and lacks some. The ten most abundant clones cover around 3.6% of a sample with approximately 110,000 clones. What was sequenced was PBMCs. The receptors were sampled from a man between 18 and 35 years old in good health and CMV-seronegative.

V usage is TRBV6-5 and J usage is TRBJ1-1; no clear D. V lost 2 bases and J 4 bases, leaving 11 bases between the germline ends. Germline V gene lookup returns CDR1 MNHEY and CDR2 SVGAGI. This CDR3 has 14 amino acids. The CDR3 reads CASSYAGLSTEAFF. DNA of the CDR3: TGTGCCAGCAGTTACGCCGGACTTAGCACTGAAGCTTTCTTT.

The chain is built from TRBV28 and TRBJ1-5, with 10 bases matching TRBD1. V lost 1 base and J lost 7; bases outside the gene matches: 13. The CDR3 runs 18 residues. CDR1 MDHEN and CDR2 SYDVKM come from the germline V gene. Here the CDR3 reads CASSLSIGDRGSWQPQHF. The CDR3 DNA is TGTGCCAGCAGTTTATCGATAGGGGACAGGGGATCGTGGCAGCCCCAGCATTTT.

The chain links TRBV19 to TRBJ2-1; 10 bases line up with TRBD2. Germline lookup yields CDR1 LNHDA and CDR2 SQIVND (reference sequence). V gave up 5 bases and J gave up 0 bases; unmatched junction bases: 4. The CDR3 runs 16 residues. The DNA of the CDR3 is TGTGCCAGTAGTTTAGCGGGAGGTAGCTCCTACAATGAGCAGTTCTTC. Its translation: CASSLAGGSSYNEQFF. The full variable domain, completed using reference TRBV19 and TRBJ2-1, is DGGITQSPKYLFRKEGQNVTLSCEQNLNHDAMYWYRQDPGQGLRLIYYSQIVNDFQKGDIAEGYSVSREKKESFPLTVTSAQKNPTAFYLCASSLAGGSSYNEQFFGPGTRLTVL.

The V gene is TRBV5-1, the J gene TRBJ2-5; 7 nucleotides align to TRBD2. Germline V CDR1 and CDR2: SGHRS, YFSETQ. V dropped 4 bases and J dropped 1; count of bases not matched to a gene: 10. This CDR3 has 16 residues. DNA of the CDR3: TGCGCCAGCAGCACCGCCCAGGGAGGGATCCAAGAGACCCAGTACTTC. It yields the protein CASSTAQGGIQETQYF.

This clone counts as medium-sized by frequency. As DNA, the CDR3 is TGCGCCAGCAGTCAGGGGGTGGCTGAAGCTTTCTTT. Translation gives CASSQGVAEAFF. The J gene is TRBJ1-1, the V gene TRBV10-1; 7 bases align to TRBD1. The germline V gene encodes CDR1 WNHNN and CDR2 SYGVQD (reference sequence). J gave up 6 bases and V 5 bases, and 3 bases lay outside the gene matches. The CDR3 is made up of 12 amino acids.

This rearrangement joins TRBV4-1 to TRBJ2-1; 10 nucleotides align to TRBD2. With 4 bases clipped from V and 0 bases from J, the junction kept 6 bases outside the gene matches. Germline V CDR1 and CDR2: MGHRA, YSYEKL. CDR3 size: 17 residues. The CDR3 nucleotides read TGCGCCAGCAGCCCATGGACTAGCGGCAGCTCCTACAATGAGCAGTTCTTC. Protein sequence: CASSPWTSGSSYNEQFF.

The CDR3 DNA sequence: TGTGCCAGCACCGGGACAGGGTCCTATGGCTACACCTTC. It translates to CASTGTGSYGYTF. The chain uses TRBV6-5 and TRBJ1-2; 9 nucleotides line up with TRBD1. V lost 7 bases to trimming and J lost 4 bases; unmatched junction nucleotides: 4. Germline lookup yields CDR1 MNHEY and CDR2 SVGAGI. The CDR3 runs to 13 residues.

A note on this clone: This sample includes further DNA sequences coding for the same CDR3. V gene TRBV30 combines with J gene TRBJ1-1, with D uncertain. With 4 bases removed from V and 1 base from J, the gap between germline ends came to 10 bases. The CDR3 runs 13 residues. Germline CDR1 GTSNPN, CDR2 SVGIG (reference sequence). The CDR3: CAWTVGGNTEAFF. The CDR3, as DNA: TGTGCCTGGACAGTGGGAGGGAACACTGAAGCTTTCTTT.

V and J are TRBV19 and TRBJ1-5; no clear D gene. V was cut by 5 bases and J by 7 bases, with 12 bases left in between. This CDR3 contains 13 residues. In germline, CDR1 is LNHDA, CDR2 SQIVND (reference sequence). The CDR3 region is CASSSLSPQPQHF. The CDR3 DNA reads TGTGCCAGTAGTTCCTTATCCCCCCAGCCCCAGCATTTT.

This sequence joins TRBV27 and TRBJ1-1, with 7 positions matching TRBD1. J was trimmed by 1 base and V by 6 bases; bases with no gene match: 11. The CDR3 contains 16 residues. Germline CDR1 reads MNHEY; CDR2 reads SMNVEV (reference sequence). The CDR3 nucleotides read TGTGCCAGCAGCCGGGACAGATCTAGTCCGAACACTGAAGCTTTCTTT. Translation: CASSRDRSSPNTEAFF.

The chain joins TRBV6-1 to TRBJ2-7; 7 positions match TRBD2. The CDR3 sequence is 16 residues long. Germline V gives CDR1 MNHNS, CDR2 SASEGT. Trimming took 5 bases from V and 1 from J; bases not matched to a gene: 11. The CDR3, as DNA: TGTGCCAGCAGTAAAGACCCTAGCGGCTCTTCCTACGAGCAGTACTTC. Protein: CASSKDPSGSSYEQYF.

The chain joins TRBV27 to TRBJ2-6, with 7 bases fitting TRBD1. The CDR3 is made up of 16 amino acids. The germline CDR1 and CDR2 sequences are MNHEY and SMNVEV (reference sequence). V was pared by 5 bases and J by 3 bases, with 7 bases of the junction left unmatched. CDR3 sequence (DNA): TGTGCCAGCAGTATTTACAGGGGTTATGGGGCCAACGTCCTGACTTTC. Protein product: CASSIYRGYGANVLTF.

This rearrangement joins TRBV5-4 to TRBJ1-1; unclear D gene. Trimming left V 6 bases short and J 10 bases short, with 22 bases between. CDR1 and CDR2 from the germline V gene are SGHNT and YYREEE (reference sequence). There are 14 residues in the CDR3. DNA for the CDR3: TGTGCCAGCAACCTTGATTTCGGTGAGGCTGGAGCTTTCTTT. Its translation is CASNLDFGEAGAFF.

The CDR3 region is CASSFSGVADTQYF. DNA of the CDR3: TGTGCCAGCAGCTTTTCGGGGGTGGCAGATACGCAGTATTTT. V usage is TRBV5-6 and J usage is TRBJ2-3; a weak D match, TRBD2 (6 bases). The CDR3 runs 14 residues. Germline V lookup: CDR1 SGHDT, CDR2 YYEEEE. The ends were cut back, 2 bases at V and 4 bases at J, with 11 bases in the middle.

The genes are TRBV6-5 and TRBJ2-2, with 7 bases that match TRBD1. Germline CDR1 is MNHEY and CDR2 is SVGAGI. The CDR3 runs 16 residues. The trim removed 0 bases at V and 2 bases at J, leaving 3 bases unmatched. CDR3 in amino acids: CASSYSDRDNTGELFF. The CDR3 DNA is TGTGCCAGCAGTTACTCCGACAGGGACAACACCGGGGAGCTGTTTTTT.

The chain carries TRBV9 and TRBJ2-7, with no clear D. CDR3 length: 14 residues. V was pared by 0 bases and J by 3 bases, with 10 bases between. Germline V gene sequence: CDR1 SGDLS, CDR2 YYNGEE. The CDR3 nucleotides are TGTGCCAGCAGCGTAGAAGTCAGAGGCTACGAGCAGTACTTC. It specifies CASSVEVRGYEQYF.

The J gene is TRBJ1-2, the V gene TRBV12-5; D is ambiguous. CDR1 is LGHNT, CDR2 FRNRAP, per germline. The CDR3 contains 16 residues. V was cut by 6 bases and J by 5 bases, with 22 bases left in between. CDR3 region: CASGLAPPDRGYGYTF. CDR3 nucleotide sequence: TGTGCTAGTGGGCTGGCCCCACCTGATAGAGGGTATGGCTACACCTTC.

V and J are TRBV6-1 and TRBJ1-3, with D possibly being TRBD1 (6 bases). Germline V gene sequence: CDR1 MNHNS, CDR2 SASEGT. CDR3 length equals 16 residues. Trimming shortened V by 0 bases and J by 0 bases, and 9 bases separated the two germline ends. CDR3 DNA: TGTGCCAGCAGTGAAGCAGGGGGTCACTCTGGAAACACCATATATTTT. Translation gives CASSEAGGHSGNTIYF.

The CDR3 sequence is CAISDPGTSNYGYTF. CDR3 nucleotide sequence: TGTGCCATCAGTGACCCAGGGACTTCTAACTATGGCTACACCTTC. The V gene is TRBV10-3, the J gene TRBJ1-2; TRBD1 might be the D (5 bases). V was trimmed by 3 bases and J by 0 bases, leaving 11 bases between them. CDR1 is ENHRY, CDR2 SYGVKD, per germline. This CDR3 is built from 15 residues.

V is TRBV10-3 and J is TRBJ1-1; D uncertain. Between the trimmed V and J ends, which lost 3 bases and 3 bases, there was a span of 11 bases. The CDR3 covers 14 residues. Germline V lookup: CDR1 ENHRY, CDR2 SYGVKD. CDR3 sequence (DNA): TGTGCCATCAGTGAAGGTTTGAGGTACACTGAAGCTTTCTTT. Protein product: CAISEGLRYTEAFF.

The genes are TRBV27 and TRBJ1-2, with D possibly TRBD1 on 6 matching bases. The CDR3 runs to 16 residues. V gave up 5 bases and J gave up 1 base, with 17 bases separating them. CDR1 and CDR2 (germline): MNHEY, SMNVEV (reference sequence). In DNA, the CDR3 is TGTGCCAGCAGTCCCGCGGCAGGGGTCATTAACTATGGCTACACCTTC. As protein: CASSPAAGVINYGYTF.

The chain combines TRBV5-1 with TRBJ2-7; the D gene is possibly TRBD2 (5 bases). There are 16 residues in the CDR3. Germline assignment: CDR1 SGHRS and CDR2 YFSETQ. V was shortened by 0 bases and J by 1 base, with 14 bases between the two germline ends. The CDR3 bases are TGCGCCAGCAGCTTGGAAGGCGGGCGTACATCCTACGAGCAGTACTTC. It codes for CASSLEGGRTSYEQYF.

The rearrangement links TRBV25-1 to TRBJ1-1; perhaps TRBD1 as D (6 bases). Per the germline V gene, CDR1 is MGHDK and CDR2 is SYGVNS. The CDR3 extends over 14 amino acids. V dropped 3 bases and J dropped 7 bases, with 15 bases sitting between them. The CDR3 coding sequence is TGTGCCAGCAGTGAGTCCACAGGGTCACTTGAAGCTTTCTTT. It encodes CASSESTGSLEAFF.

The chain's CDR3 is CASSLGGAQMNTEAFF. In DNA, the CDR3 is TGTGCCAGCAGCTTAGGCGGGGCCCAGATGAACACTGAAGCTTTCTTT. J is TRBJ1-1 and V is TRBV7-9; D is perhaps TRBD1 (5 bases). CDR3 length: 16 amino acids. Trimming took off 1 base at V and 0 bases at J, with 12 bases between the two ends. Germline V CDR1 and CDR2: SEHNR, FQNEAQ (reference sequence). Filled out from reference TRBV7-9 and TRBJ1-1, the complete variable domain reads DTGVSQNPRHKITKRGQNVTFRCDPISEHNRLYWYRQTLGQGPEFLTYFQNEAQLEKSRLLSDRFSAERPKGSFSTLEIQRTEQGDSAMYLCASSLGGAQMNTEAFFGQGTRLTVV.

This chain uses TRBV19 with TRBJ2-2, with D hard to call. This CDR3 contains 11 residues. Germline CDR1 reads LNHDA; CDR2 reads SQIVND (reference sequence). V gave up 7 bases and J gave up 11 bases, with 11 bases separating them. The CDR3 DNA follows: TGTGCCAGTAAAGCTCCCAAAGAGCTGTTTTTT. This sequence encodes CASKAPKELFF.

The rearrangement joins TRBV18 to TRBJ1-5; tentatively, D is TRBD1 (5 bases). The CDR3 is 14 amino acids. Trimming removed 3 bases at V and 9 bases at J, with 15 bases between. Germline V gives CDR1 KGHSH, CDR2 LQKENI. This CDR3 reads CASSPGDSVGPQHF. Here the CDR3 DNA reads TGTGCCAGCTCACCGGGGGACTCCGTTGGGCCCCAGCATTTT.

V and J are TRBV5-4 and TRBJ1-3; 7 nucleotides match TRBD1. Germline lookup yields CDR1 SGHNT and CDR2 YYREEE (reference sequence). This CDR3 is built from 14 residues. Unmatched junction bases numbered 4, after V lost 0 bases and J lost 7 bases. This CDR3 reads CASSLGDRDNTIYF. The DNA for the CDR3 is TGTGCCAGCAGCTTGGGTGACAGGGACAACACCATATATTTT.

The chain recombines TRBV6-6 with TRBJ2-7; TRBD2 agrees at 7 bases. V was pared by 2 bases and J by 5 bases, with 12 bases of the junction left unmatched. Germline V gene lookup returns CDR1 MNHNY and CDR2 SVGAGI (reference sequence). The CDR3 covers 16 residues. The CDR3 sequence: CASSYPAGAHGDEQYF. The CDR3 DNA reads as TGTGCCAGCAGTTACCCTGCGGGAGCCCATGGGGACGAGCAGTACTTC.

V is TRBV2 and J is TRBJ2-3; D perhaps matches TRBD1 (7 bases). CDR3 length: 14 residues. The germline V and J ends were trimmed by 3 bases and 5 bases, with 12 bases remaining between them. The germline V gene encodes CDR1 SNHLY and CDR2 FYNNEI. CDR3 residues: CASSDRGDEDTQYF. The CDR3, as DNA: TGTGCCAGCAGTGACAGGGGGGACGAAGATACGCAGTATTTT.

V is TRBV13 and J is TRBJ1-1, with D unresolved. Trimming cost V 5 bases and J 3 bases, with 7 bases left between them. Germline CDR1 and CDR2: PRHDT and FYEKMQ (reference sequence). This CDR3 is built from 12 residues. CDR3 residues: CASSAQDTEAFF. CDR3 DNA: TGTGCCAGCAGCGCCCAGGACACTGAAGCTTTCTTT. The full variable domain, its missing parts supplied by reference TRBV13 and TRBJ1-1, is AAGVIQSPRHLIKEKRETATLKCYPIPRHDTVYWYQQGPGQDPQFLISFYEKMQSDKGSIPDRFSAQQFSDYHSELNMSSLELGDSALYFCASSAQDTEAFFGQGTRLTVV.

V is TRBV27 and J is TRBJ1-2; D is undetermined. From germline, CDR1 is MNHEY and CDR2 SMNVEV (reference sequence). The germline V and J ends were trimmed by 6 bases and 1 base, with 9 bases remaining between them. The CDR3 runs 13 residues. The CDR3 DNA is TGTGCCAGCAGGCCACGGGGTAACTATGGCTACACCTTC. Amino acid sequence: CASRPRGNYGYTF.

The genes are TRBV28 and TRBJ1-1, with D possibly TRBD1 on 5 matching bases. Trimming took off 4 bases at V and 4 bases at J, with 16 bases between the two ends. Germline V gene lookup returns CDR1 MDHEN and CDR2 SYDVKM. This CDR3 has 15 amino acids. DNA for the CDR3: TGTGCCAGCAGTTCACCGGGGGAATTGAGCACTGAAGCTTTCTTT. Translating gives CASSSPGELSTEAFF. The full variable domain, its missing parts supplied by reference TRBV28 and TRBJ1-1, is DVKVTQSSRYLVKRTGEKVFLECVQDMDHENMFWYRQDPGLGLRLIYFSYDVKMKEKGDIPEGYSVSREKKERFSLILESASTNQTSMYLCASSSPGELSTEAFFGQGTRLTVV.